The 28 T cell receptor beta chains below were found in one sample sequenced in a study of OX40 agonist ivuxolimab in advanced cancers. Profiled with immunoSEQ multiplex PCR; TCRdb holds only in-frame clones, not every one. The sample has some 87,000 clones, 85% to 95% seen once; the top ten hold approximately 11%. The material sequenced was CD4+ or CD8+ T cells sorted from blood, taken in a trial of the OX40 agonist ivuxolimab. These receptors all stem from an adult with an advanced solid tumor such as melanoma, head and neck, liver or kidney cancer.

CDR3 in amino acids: CASGENTEAFF. DNA for the CDR3: TGTGCTAGTGGAGAGAACACTGAAGCTTTCTTT. V gene TRBV12-5 combines with J gene TRBJ1-1; D is unclear. CDR3 size: 11 residues. Trimming shortened V by 6 bases and J by 1 base, and 3 bases separated the two germline ends. Germline V gene data show CDR1 as LGHNT and CDR2 as FRNRAP. The full variable domain, completed using reference TRBV12-5 and TRBJ1-1, is DARVTQTPRHKVTEMGQEVTMRCQPILGHNTVFWYRQTMMQGLELLAYFRNRAPLDDSGMPKDRFSAEMPDATLATLKIQPSEPRDSAVYFCASGENTEAFFGQGTRLTVV.

The chain joins TRBV6-5 to TRBJ1-1, with D perhaps matching TRBD1 (5 bases). The V end was cut by 4 bases, the J end by 2 bases, with 17 bases between. Germline V CDR1 and CDR2: MNHEY, SVGAGI. The CDR3 contains 16 residues. CDR3 nucleotides: TGTGCCAGCAGTTCCGAGGACTGGGGCGGCAACACTGAAGCTTTCTTT. Protein: CASSSEDWGGNTEAFF.

J is TRBJ2-1 and V is TRBV7-9; no clear D. V lost 3 bases to trimming and J lost 4 bases, with 4 bases between them. CDR1 and CDR2 from the germline V gene are SEHNR and FQNEAQ (reference sequence). CDR3 size: 12 residues. The CDR3 region has the DNA TGTGCCAGCAGCTTCCGTTACAATGAGCAGTTCTTC. This encodes CASSFRYNEQFF.

The genes are TRBV27 and TRBJ1-4; maybe TRBD1 (6 bases). V was shortened by 1 base and J by 3 bases, with 6 bases between the two germline ends. The CDR3 is made up of 14 amino acids. Germline lookup yields CDR1 MNHEY and CDR2 SMNVEV (reference sequence). In DNA form, the CDR3 reads TGTGCCAGCAGTTTATACAGGGCTAATGAAAAACTGTTTTTT. Translation gives CASSLYRANEKLFF.

The chain links TRBV5-1 to TRBJ2-7; D may be TRBD1 (6 bases). The CDR3 contains 16 residues. The germline CDR1 and CDR2 sequences are SGHRS and YFSETQ. V lost 4 bases and J lost 0, with 17 bases in between. CDR3 bases: TGCGCCAGCAGCCCGAGTTGGGGGCCGAGCTCCTACGAGCAGTACTTC. It translates to CASSPSWGPSSYEQYF.

This clone appeared a single time. J is TRBJ2-7 and V is TRBV7-9; D remains unclear. Germline CDR1 is SEHNR and CDR2 is FQNEAQ (reference sequence). With 0 bases removed from V and 4 bases from J, the gap between germline ends came to 10 bases. The CDR3 runs to 14 residues. The CDR3 DNA reads TGTGCCAGCAGCTTAGCGTCAACAGATTACGAGCAGTACTTC. It encodes CASSLASTDYEQYF.

The chain is built from TRBV7-9 and TRBJ2-1, with unresolved D. CDR3 length equals 12 residues. Germline CDR1 and CDR2: SEHNR and FQNEAQ (reference sequence). With 5 bases removed from V and 8 bases from J, the gap between germline ends came to 10 bases. CDR3: CASSTVDHEQFF. The CDR3, as DNA: TGTGCCAGCAGCACCGTTGACCATGAGCAGTTCTTC.

The gene calls are TRBV6-1 and TRBJ2-7; D might be TRBD1 or TRBD2, each matching 5 bases. The germline gives CDR1 MNHNS, CDR2 SASEGT. This CDR3 comprises 16 residues. V lost 4 bases, J lost 1 base, and 17 bases lay in between. The CDR3 DNA is TGTGCCAGCAGTGTTCCCCGCGAGGGGAGATCCTACGAGCAGTACTTC. It translates to CASSVPREGRSYEQYF.

The rearrangement joins TRBV27 to TRBJ1-4, with TRBD1 matching over 7 bases. Germline V CDR1 and CDR2: MNHEY, SMNVEV (reference sequence). This CDR3 comprises 19 residues. With V trimmed by 0 bases and J by 8 bases, 18 bases remained unmatched. The CDR3 is CASSLSPRGTASRGEKLFF. The DNA for the CDR3 is TGTGCCAGCAGTTTATCTCCCCGAGGGACAGCGTCTAGAGGGGAAAAACTGTTTTTT.

The chain employs TRBV9 and TRBJ1-1, with D unclear. V lost 5 bases to trimming and J lost 0 bases, with 8 bases between them. This CDR3 is built from 13 residues. Germline V gene sequence: CDR1 SGDLS, CDR2 YYNGEE. The DNA of the CDR3 is TGTGCCAGCAGACCCGTGTTGAACACTGAAGCTTTCTTT. It encodes CASRPVLNTEAFF.

This clone was found once. The genes are TRBV5-1 and TRBJ2-1, with 7 bases lining up with TRBD2. CDR1 and CDR2 from the germline V gene are SGHRS and YFSETQ. Trimming at V came to 0 bases and at J to 1 base, leaving 7 bases not matched to a gene. The CDR3 is 17 residues long. As DNA, the CDR3 is TGCGCCAGCAGCTTGGAGGCTAGCGGTCAGTCCTACAATGAGCAGTTCTTC. It yields the protein CASSLEASGQSYNEQFF.

This chain uses TRBV9 with TRBJ2-5; D tentatively reads TRBD1 or TRBD2 (6 bases each). V was pared by 0 bases and J by 5 bases, with 17 bases between. The CDR3 spans 16 residues. Germline values: CDR1 SGDLS, CDR2 YYNGEE. Written as DNA, the CDR3 is TGTGCCAGCAGCGTAGAAAGGGGGGCGCTGAGGGAGACCCAGTACTTC. Its protein is CASSVERGALRETQYF.

V gene TRBV4-3 combines with J gene TRBJ2-2; no clear D. Germline values: CDR1 LGHNA, CDR2 YSLEER. V was clipped by 6 bases and J by 0 bases, with 8 bases between them. The CDR3 covers 14 residues. CDR3 in DNA: TGCGCCAGCAGACTGGGTACGAACACCGGGGAGCTGTTTTTT. Amino acid sequence: CASRLGTNTGELFF.

V usage is TRBV4-3 and J usage is TRBJ2-7; weak D call: TRBD2 (7 bases). Germline CDR1 and CDR2: LGHNA and YSLEER. The length of the CDR3 is 15 residues. Trimming left V 0 bases short and J 4 bases short, with 13 bases between. The CDR3 loop is CASSQDVGGGYEQYF. The CDR3 region has the DNA TGCGCCAGCAGCCAAGATGTAGGGGGGGGATACGAGCAGTACTTC.

The genes are TRBV27 and TRBJ1-5; 7 bases map to TRBD1. This CDR3 has 15 residues. J lost 0 bases, V lost 3 bases, and 2 bases had no gene match. Germline loops: CDR1 MNHEY, CDR2 SMNVEV (reference sequence). The CDR3 protein is CASSFGTASNQPQHF. The CDR3, as DNA: TGTGCCAGCAGTTTCGGGACAGCTAGCAATCAGCCCCAGCATTTT.

The chain recombines TRBV29-1 with TRBJ1-1; TRBD1 agrees at 8 bases. Germline values: CDR1 SQVTM, CDR2 ANQGSEA. This CDR3 has 12 residues. The junction had 7 bases not matched to a gene; V was cut back by 6 bases and J by 7 bases. The chain's CDR3 is CSVGTGGSEAFF. The CDR3 nucleotides read TGCAGCGTGGGGACAGGCGGAAGTGAAGCTTTCTTT.

V and J are TRBV12-5 and TRBJ2-7; D not resolved. The CDR3 length is 13 residues. Trimming shortened V by 5 bases and J by 1 base, and 9 bases separated the two germline ends. Germline V gene data show CDR1 as LGHNT and CDR2 as FRNRAP. Here the CDR3 reads CASGLDASYEQYF. CDR3 in DNA: TGTGCTAGTGGTCTCGACGCGTCCTACGAGCAGTACTTC.

The chain has TRBV13 and TRBJ2-3; D is perhaps TRBD1 (5 bases). Germline V gene sequence: CDR1 PRHDT, CDR2 FYEKMQ (reference sequence). The CDR3 spans 15 residues. The ends were cut back, 1 base at V and 1 base at J, with 9 bases in the middle. CDR3 sequence reads: CASSLVGRGTDTQYF. As DNA, the CDR3 is TGTGCCAGCAGCTTAGTGGGCAGGGGCACAGATACGCAGTATTTT.

The V call is TRBV7-9, the J call TRBJ1-2; 7 nucleotides align to TRBD1. Trimming cost V 5 bases and J 1 base; bases outside gene matches: 10. The CDR3 runs 16 residues. Per the germline V gene, CDR1 is SEHNR and CDR2 is FQNEAQ (reference sequence). The CDR3 sequence is CASSPTLGGLNYGYTF. CDR3 nucleotides: TGTGCCAGCAGCCCAACGCTAGGGGGCCTTAACTATGGCTACACCTTC.

Concerning this clone itself: The sample carries other DNA sequences with the same CDR3. The rearrangement joins TRBV19 to TRBJ2-1; D remains ambiguous. The V gene's germline CDR1 is LNHDA and CDR2 SQIVND (reference sequence). The V gene lost 0 bases and the J gene lost 3 bases, with 3 bases spanning the gap. This CDR3 has 13 amino acids. DNA of the CDR3: TGTGCCAGTAGTATAGAAGGCTACAATGAGCAGTTCTTC. It codes for CASSIEGYNEQFF.

The chain employs TRBV21-1 and TRBJ2-3; the table's D gene call, TRBD1, was not cross checked with the DNA. TRBV21-1 is a pseudogene locus. The CDR3 length is 17 residues. This chain's CDR3 is CASSKNGAAGPTDTQYF. The CDR3 DNA reads TGTGCCAGCAGCAAAAATGGGGCTGCAGGCCCCACAGATACGCAGTATTTT.

The gene calls are TRBV27 and TRBJ2-3; TRBD2 aligns across 9 bases. The CDR3 has 15 residues. Trimming at V came to 5 bases and at J to 0 bases, leaving 3 bases not matched to a gene. Germline CDR1 and CDR2: MNHEY and SMNVEV (reference sequence). CDR3 sequence: CASSRLAESTDTQYF. CDR3 nucleotides: TGTGCCAGCAGTCGACTAGCGGAGAGCACAGATACGCAGTATTTT.

The rearrangement uses TRBV2 and TRBJ2-1, with D perhaps TRBD2 (5 bases). Germline V gene sequence: CDR1 SNHLY, CDR2 FYNNEI. The CDR3 covers 15 residues. V lost 1 base, J lost 2 bases, and 9 bases lay in between. Here the CDR3 reads CASSEVRGAYNEQFF. The CDR3 region has the DNA TGTGCCAGCAGTGAAGTCCGGGGAGCCTACAATGAGCAGTTCTTC.

This chain uses TRBV6-6 with TRBJ1-2; no clear D gene. Germline-derived CDR1 and CDR2 are MNHNY and SVGAGI (reference sequence). Trimming stripped 5 bases from V and 8 bases from J, with 15 bases between. The CDR3 consists of 13 residues. The DNA of the CDR3 is TGTGCCAGCAGTCCCACGACTGAGGGAGGCTACACCTTC. It is translated as CASSPTTEGGYTF.

The J gene is TRBJ1-2, the V gene TRBV9; the D is unclear. Per the germline V gene, CDR1 is SGDLS and CDR2 is YYNGEE. V shed 0 bases and J shed 3 bases, with 9 bases lying between them. The CDR3 spans 14 residues. CDR3 nucleotides: TGTGCCAGCAGCGTAGGAGCGCACGACTATGGCTACACCTTC. It encodes CASSVGAHDYGYTF.

This rearrangement joins TRBV11-2 to TRBJ1-2; weak D call: TRBD1 (6 bases). Deletions cut 2 bases from V and 2 bases from J, with 18 bases between. Germline V gene data show CDR1 as SGHAT and CDR2 as FQNNGV. The CDR3 has 17 residues. The CDR3 sequence: CASSLWGPGGLNYGYTF. The DNA of the CDR3 is TGTGCCAGCAGCTTATGGGGTCCGGGGGGCTTGAACTATGGCTACACCTTC.

The chain carries TRBV30 and TRBJ2-6; no firm D call. The CDR3 has 14 residues. Germline V gene sequence: CDR1 GTSNPN, CDR2 SVGIG (reference sequence). The V end lost 2 bases, the J end lost 0 bases, and 5 bases lay between the germline ends. The CDR3 is CAWSLHSGANVLTF. The CDR3 DNA sequence: TGTGCCTGGAGTCTCCACTCTGGGGCCAACGTCCTGACTTTC.

The chain couples TRBV10-3 to TRBJ2-7, with TRBD2 matching 10 bases. CDR3 length equals 13 residues. Germline V lookup: CDR1 ENHRY, CDR2 SYGVKD. J was trimmed by 4 bases and V by 11 bases; bases with no gene match: 8. CDR3 amino acids: CASSGLAVYEQYF. The CDR3 DNA follows: TGTGCCTCTTCCGGACTAGCGGTATACGAGCAGTACTTC.